Listed below are T cell receptor beta chains from one sample, sequenced in a study of cytomegalovirus exposure and HLA in healthy donors. TCRdb's copy holds only in-frame clones and misses some; the assay was immunoSEQ multiplex PCR. The profile shows under 200,000 clones, about 80% of them singletons. The sequencing input was PBMCs. The receptors derive from a man aged 60 to 75 in good health and CMV-seronegative. Both conserved end residues are part of each CDR3. D genes are given only for firm matches. Some rows mark clone size as missing; the rest say once, few, many or name a class of expanded clone.

CDR3aa: CASSDSMNEQFF
CDR3nt: TGCGCCAGTTCCGACTCGATGAATGAGCAGTTCTTC
v_gene: TRBV4-1
d_gene: .
abundance: .
j_gene: TRBJ2-1

CDR3aa: CASSLFGGYTF
CDR3nt: TGTGCCAGCAGCTTGTTCGGGGGCTACACCTTC
v_gene: TRBV5-5
d_gene: .
abundance: few
j_gene: TRBJ1-2

CDR3aa: CASSSSGDTYGYPF
CDR3nt: TGTGCCAGCAGTTCCTCAGGGGACACCTATGGCTACCCCTTC
v_gene: TRBV6-5
d_gene: .
abundance: .
j_gene: TRBJ1-2

CDR3aa: CASATSFGEQYF
CDR3nt: TGTGCCAGCGCTACTAGCTTTGGTGAGCAGTACTTC
v_gene: TRBV6-5
d_gene: .
abundance: .
j_gene: TRBJ2-7

CDR3aa: CASSVSGGYTF
CDR3nt: TGTGCCAGCAGTGTTTCGGGGGGCTACACCTTC
v_gene: TRBV6-1
d_gene: .
abundance: .
j_gene: TRBJ1-2

CDR3aa: CASSLEPVPGGYTF
CDR3nt: TGCGCCAGCAGCTTGGAGCCGGTCCCCGGGGGCTACACCTTC
v_gene: TRBV5-1
d_gene: .
abundance: few
j_gene: TRBJ1-2

CDR3aa: CASSYQTDNSPLHF
CDR3nt: TGTGCCAGCAGTTACCAGACAGATAATTCACCCCTCCACTTT
v_gene: TRBV6-6
d_gene: .
abundance: .
j_gene: TRBJ1-6

CDR3aa: CASSIRQGSNTEAFF
CDR3nt: TGTGCCAGCAGTATTCGACAGGGTTCGAACACTGAAGCTTTCTTT
v_gene: TRBV6-1
d_gene: TRBD1
abundance: once
j_gene: TRBJ1-1

CDR3aa: CASSYPDLYEQYF
CDR3nt: TGTGCCAGCAGTTACCCAGATTTATACGAGCAGTACTTC
v_gene: TRBV6-6
d_gene: .
abundance: .
j_gene: TRBJ2-7

CDR3aa: CASSVGASGELFF
CDR3nt: TGTGCCAGCTCAGTAGGGGCTTCCGGGGAGCTGTTTTTT
v_gene: TRBV18
d_gene: .
abundance: .
j_gene: TRBJ2-2

CDR3aa: CASSSGGQQTNYGYPF
CDR3nt: TGCGCCAGCAGTTCCGGTGGACAGCAAACTAACTATGGCTACCCCTTC
v_gene: TRBV5-1
d_gene: .
abundance: .
j_gene: TRBJ1-2

CDR3aa: CASSGQGAQGPTEAFF
CDR3nt: TGTGCCAGCAGCGGACAGGGGGCGCAAGGACCGACTGAAGCTTTCTTT
v_gene: TRBV2
d_gene: TRBD1
abundance: few
j_gene: TRBJ1-1

CDR3aa: CASSLQGANEQFF
CDR3nt: TGCGCCAGCAGCTTACAGGGGGCCAATGAGCAGTTCTTC
v_gene: TRBV5-1
d_gene: TRBD1
abundance: .
j_gene: TRBJ2-1

CDR3aa: CASSLYQTAPNEQFF
CDR3nt: TGCGCCAGCAGCTTGTATCAAACAGCCCCCAATGAGCAGTTCTTC
v_gene: TRBV5-1
d_gene: .
abundance: .
j_gene: TRBJ2-1

CDR3aa: CAWSPDNYEQYF
CDR3nt: TGTGCCTGGAGTCCAGATAACTACGAGCAGTACTTC
v_gene: TRBV30
d_gene: .
abundance: .
j_gene: TRBJ2-7

CDR3aa: CASSEFSVGQETQYF
CDR3nt: TGTGCCAGCAGTGAATTTAGCGTTGGACAAGAGACCCAGTACTTC
v_gene: TRBV25-1
d_gene: .
abundance: .
j_gene: TRBJ2-5

CDR3aa: CASSLEVSGGAYNEQFF
CDR3nt: TGTGCCAGCAGCTTAGAGGTTAGCGGGGGGGCATACAATGAGCAGTTCTTC
v_gene: TRBV11-2
d_gene: TRBD2
abundance: .
j_gene: TRBJ2-1

CDR3aa: CASSCFRERPEKLFF
CDR3nt: TGTGCCAGCAGCTGCTTCCGGGAGAGGCCCGAAAAACTGTTTTTT
v_gene: TRBV21-1
d_gene: .
abundance: once
j_gene: TRBJ1-4

CDR3aa: CASSLTRGIDGYTF
CDR3nt: TGTGCCAGCAGTTTAACTCGGGGTATCGATGGCTACACCTTC
v_gene: TRBV6-1
d_gene: .
abundance: .
j_gene: TRBJ1-2

CDR3aa: CASSQLQGGTNEKLFF
CDR3nt: TGCGCCAGCAGCCAATTGCAGGGGGGAACTAATGAAAAACTGTTTTTT
v_gene: TRBV4-1
d_gene: TRBD1
abundance: few
j_gene: TRBJ1-4

CDR3aa: CAISEELNEKLFF
CDR3nt: TGTGCCATCAGTGAGGAGTTGAATGAAAAACTGTTTTTT
v_gene: TRBV10-3
d_gene: .
abundance: .
j_gene: TRBJ1-4

CDR3aa: CASSILSGEETQYF
CDR3nt: TGCGCCAGCAGCATCCTCTCGGGGGAGGAGACCCAGTACTTC
v_gene: TRBV5-1
d_gene: .
abundance: .
j_gene: TRBJ2-5

CDR3aa: CASSGETGTEAFF
CDR3nt: TGTGCCAGCAGTGGAGAGACAGGCACTGAAGCTTTCTTT
v_gene: TRBV25-1
d_gene: .
abundance: .
j_gene: TRBJ1-1

CDR3aa: CASSLEAALSSYNSPLHF
CDR3nt: TGCGCCAGCAGCTTGGAAGCCGCGTTGAGCTCCTATAATTCACCCCTCCACTTT
v_gene: TRBV5-1
d_gene: .
abundance: .
j_gene: TRBJ1-6

CDR3aa: CASSLLSGRLGYNEQFF
CDR3nt: TGTGCCAGCAGCTTACTTAGCGGGAGGCTTGGTTACAATGAGCAGTTCTTC
v_gene: TRBV7-2
d_gene: TRBD2
abundance: .
j_gene: TRBJ2-1

CDR3aa: CASTQSLGTRSTYEQFF
CDR3nt: TGTGCCAGCACCCAGTCGCTAGGAACTAGAAGTACCTATGAGCAGTTCTTC
v_gene: TRBV28
d_gene: .
abundance: .
j_gene: TRBJ2-1